This T cell receptor beta chain was obtained from a study of CD8 T cells in Susac syndrome. As controls, healthy donors matched for age and sex were used. Both CD4+ and CD8+ T cells were negatively isolated, and TEMRA cells underwent FACS enrichment. This CDR3 region has 15 residues. Germline trimming cut 4 bases from V and 2 bases from J; bases unmatched to any gene: 10. Germline assignment: CDR1 SQVTM and CDR2 ANQGSEA. With random hexamers, roughly 0.45 to 1 ug RNA was reverse transcribed. MiXCR, applied by TCRdb to the immunoSEQ multiplex PCR reads, yields one record per CDR3 protein. The table includes about 150,000 distinct CDR3 sequences, roughly 94% detected once.

The specimen sequenced was CD4+ T cells from PBMCs. The TCR sequence derives from a human donor in good health. The chain couples TRBV29-1 to TRBJ2-5; 7 bases are shared with TRBD2. CDR3 bases: TGCAGCGTTGTAGGGCCTAGCGGCCTACAAGAGACCCAGTACTTC. Its protein product is CSVVGPSGLQETQYF.